The 24 T cell receptor beta chains given below trace back to one sample, sequenced in a study of cytomegalovirus exposure and HLA in healthy donors. In the PCR, 60 Vbeta and 13 Jbeta primers were used. The method was immunoSEQ multiplex PCR; TCRdb's version includes in-frame clones alone and lacks a portion of them. The sample has 180,000 or so clones, roughly 76% seen once. The sample comprised PBMCs. These receptors were taken from a young woman in good health and CMV-seropositive.

This clone was picked up one time. The chain couples TRBV7-6 to TRBJ2-7, with 9 bases fitting TRBD1. This CDR3 region has 19 residues. After removal of 6 bases from V and 5 bases from J, the junction contained 23 bases not matched to a gene. CDR1 is SGHVS and CDR2 is FNYEAQ in the germline V gene. CDR3: CASSLSAGTGKVEADEQYF. The CDR3 nucleotides are TGTGCCAGCAGTCTTTCCGCCGGGACAGGGAAAGTTGAGGCTGACGAGCAGTACTTC.

This chain uses TRBV7-3 with TRBJ1-6, with a possible D match to TRBD1 (5 bases). CDR3 size: 17 residues. Germline lookup yields CDR1 SGHTA and CDR2 FQGTGA. V was shortened by 0 bases and J by 8 bases, with 17 bases between the two germline ends. The CDR3 here is CASSLTFGGRDHSPLHF. As DNA, the CDR3 is TGTGCCAGCAGCTTAACGTTCGGGGGAAGGGATCATTCACCCCTCCACTTT. The variable domain in full, with the rest retrieved from reference TRBV7-3 and TRBJ1-6, is GAGVSQTPSNKVTEKGKYVELRCDPISGHTALYWYRQSLGQGPEFLIYFQGTGAADDSGLPNDRFFAVRPEGSVSTLKIQRTERGDSAVYLCASSLTFGGRDHSPLHFGNGTRLTVT.

V is TRBV30 and J is TRBJ1-3, with TRBD1 identical over 9 bases. V trimming: 6 bases; J trimming: 2 bases; junction bases outside the gene matches: 5. Germline values: CDR1 GTSNPN, CDR2 SVGIG (reference sequence). The CDR3 length is 14 residues. CDR3 sequence (DNA): TGTGCCTGCAACAGGGGGCCCACTGGAAACACCATATATTTT. Translating gives CACNRGPTGNTIYF.

The V and J genes are TRBV11-1 and TRBJ2-7; 8 bases map to TRBD1. V lost 5 bases to trimming and J lost 4 bases; unmatched junction nucleotides: 10. Germline CDR1 and CDR2: SGHAT and FQDESV (reference sequence). The CDR3 extends over 15 amino acids. The CDR3 sequence: CASSNGQGLAYEQYF. CDR3 bases: TGTGCCAGCAGCAACGGACAGGGACTGGCTTACGAGCAGTACTTC.

The J gene is TRBJ2-5, the V gene TRBV4-1, with 9 bases fitting TRBD1. Judging by the DNA end, TRBJ2-7 fits better; the J call may be wrong. The germline V gene encodes CDR1 MGHRA and CDR2 YSYEKL. This CDR3 is 15 amino acids long. In DNA form, the CDR3 reads TGCGCCAGCAGCCAAGGGGGACAGGGACCCTACGAGCAGTACTTC. Its protein is CASSQGGQGPYEQYF.

The V and J genes are TRBV6-5 and TRBJ1-4; D is ambiguous. V gave up 2 bases and J gave up 3 bases, with 7 bases separating them. The CDR3 length is 14 residues. Germline V lookup: CDR1 MNHEY, CDR2 SVGAGI. CDR3 sequence: CASSYTASNEKLFF. In DNA, the CDR3 is TGTGCCAGCAGTTACACTGCTTCTAATGAAAAACTGTTTTTT.

The chain employs TRBV11-2 and TRBJ2-2, with a weak D call TRBD1 (6 bases). Trimming removed 3 bases from V and 5 bases from J, with 7 bases in between. The CDR3 totals 13 residues. Germline assignment: CDR1 SGHAT and CDR2 FQNNGV. CDR3 sequence reads: CASSLQGTGELFF. The DNA for the CDR3 is TGTGCCAGCAGCTTGCAGGGGACCGGGGAGCTGTTTTTT.

Points on this clone: Its ends do not fully match the called genes, so a read error is possible. The rearrangement links TRBV7-8 to TRBJ1-2; TRBD1 agrees at 9 bases. CDR1 is SGHVS and CDR2 is FQNEAQ in the germline V gene. The CDR3 totals 14 residues. The CDR3 DNA follows: TGTGCCAGCAGCCTAGCCGGGACAGGGTATGGCTACACCTTC. It translates to CASSLAGTGYGYTF.

This clone was counted only a few times. The chain couples TRBV10-2 to TRBJ1-2; 10 nucleotides line up with TRBD1. Germline V gene sequence: CDR1 WSHSY, CDR2 SAAADI. CDR3 length equals 14 residues. The junction had 7 bases not matched to a gene; V was cut back by 5 bases and J by 7 bases. Written as DNA, the CDR3 is TGCGCCAGCAGTCCGGGACAGGGGTTATCTGGCTACACCTTC. Amino acid sequence: CASSPGQGLSGYTF.

The chain combines TRBV18 with TRBJ2-1; D is unclear. Germline V gene data show CDR1 as KGHSH and CDR2 as LQKENI. This CDR3 is built from 14 residues. V gave up 3 bases and J gave up 9 bases, with 15 bases separating them. CDR3 in DNA: TGTGCCAGCTCACCTGTCGCCCTTGAGGCTGAGCAGTTCTTC. Its protein product is CASSPVALEAEQFF.

The J gene is TRBJ2-5, the V gene TRBV2; TRBD1 is a possible D gene (6 bases). V dropped 0 bases and J dropped 3 bases, with 11 bases sitting between them. This CDR3 has 15 residues. The germline V gene has CDR1 SNHLY and CDR2 FYNNEI. CDR3 protein: CASSEAGTPKETQYF. For the CDR3, the DNA is TGTGCCAGCAGTGAAGCCGGGACACCTAAAGAGACCCAGTACTTC. Full variable domain (outside the CDR3, taken from reference TRBV2 and TRBJ2-5): EPEVTQTPSHQVTQMGQEVILRCVPISNHLYFYWYRQILGQKVEFLVSFYNNEISEKSEIFDDQFSVERPDGSNFTLKIRSTKLEDSAMYFCASSEAGTPKETQYFGPGTRLLVL.

The V call is TRBV19, the J call TRBJ1-5; 7 bases align to TRBD1. CDR1 is LNHDA, CDR2 SQIVND, per germline (reference sequence). V was clipped by 5 bases and J by 6 bases; unmatched bases: 16. The CDR3 contains 17 residues. The CDR3 coding sequence is TGTGCCAGTAGTTGGACGGGGTTATCAGGGGGAGGTCAGCCCCAGCATTTT. It translates to CASSWTGLSGGGQPQHF.

This chain connects TRBV7-9 to TRBJ1-3, with no clear D. Germline CDR1 and CDR2: SEHNR and FQNEAQ (reference sequence). CDR3 length: 16 residues. V was clipped by 3 bases and J by 0 bases, with 12 bases between them. CDR3 sequence reads: CASSFTQTISGNTIYF. CDR3 bases: TGTGCCAGCAGCTTCACACAGACTATCTCTGGAAACACCATATATTTT.

The chain recombines TRBV5-1 with TRBJ1-4, with 10 bases aligning to TRBD1. This CDR3 spans 16 amino acids. Germline trimming cut 5 bases from V and 2 bases from J; bases unmatched to any gene: 6. Looked up from germline, CDR1 is SGHRS and CDR2 is YFSETQ. The CDR3 spells CASRGTGANTNEKLFF. The CDR3 DNA reads as TGCGCCAGCAGAGGGACAGGGGCGAACACTAATGAAAAACTGTTTTTT.

This clone is a singleton in its sample. The chain couples TRBV6-1 to TRBJ1-1, with D perhaps TRBD1 (6 bases). This CDR3 has 13 amino acids. The V end lost 5 bases, the J end lost 5 bases, and 12 bases lay between the germline ends. In germline, CDR1 is MNHNS, CDR2 SASEGT. The CDR3 sequence is CASSKDSFTEAFF. CDR3 nucleotides: TGTGCCAGCAGTAAGGACAGTTTTACTGAAGCTTTCTTT.

The V call is TRBV29-1, the J call TRBJ2-7; tentative D call: TRBD1 (6 bases). Deletions cut 8 bases from V and 2 bases from J, with 22 bases between. From germline, CDR1 is SQVTM and CDR2 ANQGSEA. This CDR3 comprises 15 residues. CDR3 DNA sequence: TGCAGCATCATGAGGGCTCCGGACAGACCCTACGAGCAGTACTTC. As protein: CSIMRAPDRPYEQYF.

The chain recombines TRBV7-6 with TRBJ2-1; D is possibly TRBD2 (6 bases). There are 13 residues in the CDR3. Trimming took 4 bases from V and 6 from J, leaving 10 bases between them. Germline loops: CDR1 SGHVS, CDR2 FNYEAQ. CDR3 residues: CASSSLTSNEQFF. The CDR3 bases are TGTGCCAGCAGCTCCCTGACTAGCAATGAGCAGTTCTTC.

This chain joins TRBV7-2 and TRBJ2-5, with 7 bases that match TRBD2. The junction had 10 bases not matched to a gene; V was cut back by 5 bases and J by 4 bases. The CDR3 totals 15 residues. The germline V gene encodes CDR1 SGHTA and CDR2 FQGNSA. The CDR3 sequence: CASSPRAGPLETQYF. The CDR3 DNA sequence: TGTGCCAGCAGCCCGCGAGCGGGGCCCCTAGAGACCCAGTACTTC.

The CDR3 DNA reads TGTGCCACCAGCCCTACAGGGAACACTGAAGCTTTCTTT. Its protein is CATSPTGNTEAFF. This chain uses TRBV15 with TRBJ1-1; D is perhaps TRBD1 (5 bases). The CDR3 has 13 amino acids. In germline, CDR1 is LNHNV, CDR2 YYDKDF (reference sequence). The V end lost 5 bases, the J end lost 1 base, and 8 bases lay between the germline ends.

J is TRBJ1-2 and V is TRBV29-1; D is perhaps TRBD1 (5 bases). The germline gives CDR1 SQVTM, CDR2 ANQGSEA. The CDR3 has 11 amino acids. V lost 7 bases and J lost 1, with 7 bases in between. CDR3 bases: TGCAGCGCCGACAGTAACTATGGCTACACCTTC. Translated, it gives CSADSNYGYTF. Combining the CDR3 with reference TRBV29-1 and TRBJ1-2 gives the whole variable domain SAVISQKPSRDICQRGTSLTIQCQVDSQVTMMFWYRQQPGQSLTLIATANQGSEATYESGFVIDKFPISRPNLTFSTLTVSNMSPEDSSIYLCSADSNYGYTFGSGTRLTVV.

The sample holds a few counts of this clone. The chain employs TRBV19 and TRBJ2-5; 7 nucleotides line up with TRBD2. V was pared by 5 bases and J by 7 bases, with 13 bases of the junction left unmatched. This CDR3 region has 15 residues. From germline, CDR1 is LNHDA and CDR2 SQIVND (reference sequence). DNA for the CDR3: TGTGCCAGTAGTTCATGGGGGGAGGGTCATGGGACCCAGTACTTC. Its protein is CASSSWGEGHGTQYF.

This sequence joins TRBV7-9 and TRBJ1-5; TRBD1 is a possible D gene (5 bases). Germline CDR1 reads SEHNR; CDR2 reads FQNEAQ (reference sequence). The CDR3 has 14 amino acids. V shed 1 base and J shed 7 bases, with 11 bases lying between them. The CDR3 protein is CASSLGGGEQPQHF. Here the CDR3 DNA reads TGTGCCAGCAGCTTAGGGGGGGGTGAACAGCCCCAGCATTTT.

The V and J genes are TRBV14 and TRBJ2-5; 13 bases are a match to TRBD2. The J segment lost 4 bases and the V segment lost 2 bases, leaving 7 bases of the junction unmatched. Germline CDR1 and CDR2: SGHDN and FVKESK. This CDR3 is 17 amino acids long. This chain's CDR3 is CASSQLPGLAGVETQYF. The CDR3 DNA is TGTGCCAGCAGCCAACTCCCCGGACTAGCGGGGGTAGAGACCCAGTACTTC. Full variable domain (remainder filled in from reference TRBV14 and TRBJ2-5): EAGVTQFPSHSVIEKGQTVTLRCDPISGHDNLYWYRRVMGKEIKFLLHFVKESKQDESGMPNNRFLAERTGGTYSTLKVQPAELEDSGVYFCASSQLPGLAGVETQYFGPGTRLLVL.

The chain combines TRBV7-2 with TRBJ2-1; TRBD2 agrees at 8 bases. The CDR3 sequence is 14 residues long. V dropped 11 bases and J dropped 0; count of bases not matched to a gene: 6. CDR1 SGHTA and CDR2 FQGNSA come from the germline V gene. The CDR3 nucleotides read TGTGCCGGCGGGGGGTACGGCTCCTACAATGAGCAGTTCTTC. It codes for CAGGGYGSYNEQFF.